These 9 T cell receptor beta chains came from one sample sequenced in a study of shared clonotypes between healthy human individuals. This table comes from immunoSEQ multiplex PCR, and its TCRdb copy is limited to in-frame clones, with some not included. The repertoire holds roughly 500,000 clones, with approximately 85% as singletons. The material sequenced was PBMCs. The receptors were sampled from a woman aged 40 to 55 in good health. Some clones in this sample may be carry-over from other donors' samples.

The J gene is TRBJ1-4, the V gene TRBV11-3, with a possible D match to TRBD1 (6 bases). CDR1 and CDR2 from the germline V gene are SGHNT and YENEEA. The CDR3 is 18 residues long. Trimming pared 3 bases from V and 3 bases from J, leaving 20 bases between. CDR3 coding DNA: TGTGCCAGCAGCTTTAACCCTCTTGAGGGGGTATCTAATGAAAAACTGTTTTTT. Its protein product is CASSFNPLEGVSNEKLFF.

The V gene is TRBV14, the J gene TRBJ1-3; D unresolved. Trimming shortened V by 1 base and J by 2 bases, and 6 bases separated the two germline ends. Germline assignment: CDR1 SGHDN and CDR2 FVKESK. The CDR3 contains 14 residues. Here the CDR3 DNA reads TGTGCCAGCAGCCAAGTTTCAACTGGAAACACCATATATTTT. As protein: CASSQVSTGNTIYF.

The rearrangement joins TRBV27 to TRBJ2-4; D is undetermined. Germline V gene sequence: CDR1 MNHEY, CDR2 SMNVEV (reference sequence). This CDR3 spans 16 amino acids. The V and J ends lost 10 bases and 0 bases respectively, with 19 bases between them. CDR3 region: CATQERRLLAKNIQYF. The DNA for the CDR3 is TGTGCCACCCAAGAACGACGGCTGCTAGCCAAAAACATTCAGTACTTC.

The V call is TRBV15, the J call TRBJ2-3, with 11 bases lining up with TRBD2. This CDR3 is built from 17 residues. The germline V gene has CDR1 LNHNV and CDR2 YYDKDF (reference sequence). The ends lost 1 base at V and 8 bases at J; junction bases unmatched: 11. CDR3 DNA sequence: TGTGCCACCAGCAGAGGGGGGACTAGCGGAATGAGGGGTACGCAGTATTTT. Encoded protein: CATSRGGTSGMRGTQYF.

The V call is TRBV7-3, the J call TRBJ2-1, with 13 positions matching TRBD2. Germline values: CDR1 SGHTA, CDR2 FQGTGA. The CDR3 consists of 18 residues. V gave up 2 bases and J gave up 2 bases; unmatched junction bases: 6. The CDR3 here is CASSLPTGTSGAYNEQFF. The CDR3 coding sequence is TGTGCCAGCAGCTTACCAACCGGGACTAGCGGGGCCTACAATGAGCAGTTCTTC.

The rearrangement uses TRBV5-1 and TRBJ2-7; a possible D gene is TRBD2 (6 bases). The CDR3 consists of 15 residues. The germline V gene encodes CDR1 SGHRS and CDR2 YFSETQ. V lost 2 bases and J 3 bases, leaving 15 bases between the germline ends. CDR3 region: CASSLWTGGDYEQYF. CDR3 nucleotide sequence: TGCGCCAGCAGCTTATGGACCGGGGGAGACTACGAGCAGTACTTC.

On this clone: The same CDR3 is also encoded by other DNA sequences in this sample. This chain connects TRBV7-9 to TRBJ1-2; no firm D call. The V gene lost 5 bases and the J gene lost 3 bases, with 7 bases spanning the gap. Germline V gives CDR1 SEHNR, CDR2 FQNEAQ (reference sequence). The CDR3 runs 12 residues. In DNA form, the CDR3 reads TGTGCCAGCAGCCTGGACTACTATGGCTACACCTTC. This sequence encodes CASSLDYYGYTF.

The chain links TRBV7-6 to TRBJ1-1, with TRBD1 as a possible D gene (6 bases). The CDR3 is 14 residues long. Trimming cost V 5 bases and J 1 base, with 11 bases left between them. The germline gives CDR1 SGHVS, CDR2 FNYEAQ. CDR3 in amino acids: CASSVTGRNTEAFF. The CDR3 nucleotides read TGTGCCAGCAGCGTCACAGGGAGGAACACTGAAGCTTTCTTT.

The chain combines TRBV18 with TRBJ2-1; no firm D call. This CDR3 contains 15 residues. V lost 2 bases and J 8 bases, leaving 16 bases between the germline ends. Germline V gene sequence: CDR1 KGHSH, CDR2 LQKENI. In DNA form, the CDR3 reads TGTGCCAGCTCACCATACCGGGTGGAAGGGTATGAGCAGTTCTTC. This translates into CASSPYRVEGYEQFF. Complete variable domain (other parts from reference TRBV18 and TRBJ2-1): NAGVMQNPRHLVRRRGQEARLRCSPMKGHSHVYWYRQLPEEGLKFMVYLQKENIIDESGMPKERFSAEFPKEGPSILRIQQVVRGDSAAYFCASSPYRVEGYEQFFGPGTRLTVL.